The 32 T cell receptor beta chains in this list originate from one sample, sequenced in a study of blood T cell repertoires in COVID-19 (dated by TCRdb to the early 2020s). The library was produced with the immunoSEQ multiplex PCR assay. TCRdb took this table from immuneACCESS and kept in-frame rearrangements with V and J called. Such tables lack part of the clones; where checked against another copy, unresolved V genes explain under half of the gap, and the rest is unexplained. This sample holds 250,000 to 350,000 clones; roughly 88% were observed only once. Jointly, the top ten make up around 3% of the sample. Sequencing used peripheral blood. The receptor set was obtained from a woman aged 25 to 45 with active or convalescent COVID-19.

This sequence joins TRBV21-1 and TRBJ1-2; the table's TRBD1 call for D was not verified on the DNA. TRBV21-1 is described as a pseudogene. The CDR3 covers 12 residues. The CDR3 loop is CAREGQNYGYTF. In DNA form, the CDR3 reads TGTGCCAGGGAGGGACAGAACTATGGCTACACCTTC.

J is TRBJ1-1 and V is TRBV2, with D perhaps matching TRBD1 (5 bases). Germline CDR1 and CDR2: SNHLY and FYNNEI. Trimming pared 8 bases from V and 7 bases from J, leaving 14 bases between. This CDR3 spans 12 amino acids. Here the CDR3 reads CASLTQGGEAFF. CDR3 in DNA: TGTGCCAGCCTCACGCAGGGCGGTGAAGCTTTCTTT.

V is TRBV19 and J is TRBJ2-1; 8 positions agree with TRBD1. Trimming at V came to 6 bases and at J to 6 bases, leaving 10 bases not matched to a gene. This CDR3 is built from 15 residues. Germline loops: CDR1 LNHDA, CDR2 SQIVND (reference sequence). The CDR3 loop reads CASSQGRTGINEQFF. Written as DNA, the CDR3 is TGTGCCAGTAGCCAAGGGAGGACAGGGATCAATGAGCAGTTCTTC.

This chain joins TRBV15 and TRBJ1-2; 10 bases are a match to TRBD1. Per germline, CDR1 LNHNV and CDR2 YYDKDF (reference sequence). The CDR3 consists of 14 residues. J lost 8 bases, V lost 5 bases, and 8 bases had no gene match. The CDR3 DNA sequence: TGTGCCACCAGCGGACCGGGACAGGGGTGGGGCTACACCTTC. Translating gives CATSGPGQGWGYTF. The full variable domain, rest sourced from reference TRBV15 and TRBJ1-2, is DAMVIQNPRYQVTQFGKPVTLSCSQTLNHNVMYWYQQKSSQAPKLLFHYYDKDFNNEADTPDNFQSRRPNTSFCFLDIRSPGLGDTAMYLCATSGPGQGWGYTFGSGTRLTVV.

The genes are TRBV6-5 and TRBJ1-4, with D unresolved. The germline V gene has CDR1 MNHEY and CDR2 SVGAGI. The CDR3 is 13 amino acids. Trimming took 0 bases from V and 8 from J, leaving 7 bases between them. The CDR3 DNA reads TGTGCCAGCAGTTACTCGTCAGTCGAAAAACTGTTTTTT. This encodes CASSYSSVEKLFF.

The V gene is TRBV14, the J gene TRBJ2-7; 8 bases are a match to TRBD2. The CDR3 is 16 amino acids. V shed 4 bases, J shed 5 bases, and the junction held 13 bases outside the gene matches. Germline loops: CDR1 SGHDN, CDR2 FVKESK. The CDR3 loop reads CASSLRTGTRFNEQYF. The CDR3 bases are TGTGCCAGCAGCCTACGAACCGGGACTAGATTTAACGAGCAGTACTTC. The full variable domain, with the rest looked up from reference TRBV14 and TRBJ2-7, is EAGVTQFPSHSVIEKGQTVTLRCDPISGHDNLYWYRRVMGKEIKFLLHFVKESKQDESGMPNNRFLAERTGGTYSTLKVQPAELEDSGVYFCASSLRTGTRFNEQYFGPGTRLTVT.

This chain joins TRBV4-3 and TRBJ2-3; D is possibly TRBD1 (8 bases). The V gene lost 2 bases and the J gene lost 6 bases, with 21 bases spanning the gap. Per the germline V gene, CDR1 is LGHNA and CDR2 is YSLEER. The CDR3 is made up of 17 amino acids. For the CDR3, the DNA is TGCGCCAGCAGCCAATCGACCAACAGGGGGGGTGGGGATACGCAGTATTTT. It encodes CASSQSTNRGGGDTQYF.

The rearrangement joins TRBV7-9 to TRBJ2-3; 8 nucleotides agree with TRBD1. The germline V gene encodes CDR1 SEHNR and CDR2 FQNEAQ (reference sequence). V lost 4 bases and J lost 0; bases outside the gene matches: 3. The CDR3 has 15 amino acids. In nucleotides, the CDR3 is TGTGCCAGCAGCTGGGACAGGCGAAGCACAGATACGCAGTATTTT. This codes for CASSWDRRSTDTQYF.

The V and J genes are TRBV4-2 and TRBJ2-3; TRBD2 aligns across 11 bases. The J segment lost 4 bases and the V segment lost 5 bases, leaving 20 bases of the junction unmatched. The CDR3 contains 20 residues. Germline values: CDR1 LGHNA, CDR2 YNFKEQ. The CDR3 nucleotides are TGTGCCAGCAGCGGGAATAGGGCTAGCGGGGGGCTTAGCCCCGCAGATACGCAGTATTTT. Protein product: CASSGNRASGGLSPADTQYF.

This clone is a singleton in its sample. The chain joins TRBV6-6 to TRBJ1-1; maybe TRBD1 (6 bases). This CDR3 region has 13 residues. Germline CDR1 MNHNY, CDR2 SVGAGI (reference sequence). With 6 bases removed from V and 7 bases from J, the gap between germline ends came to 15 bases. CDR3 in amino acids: CASSRTDSYEAFF. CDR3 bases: TGTGCCAGCAGCCGTACGGACAGCTATGAAGCTTTCTTT.

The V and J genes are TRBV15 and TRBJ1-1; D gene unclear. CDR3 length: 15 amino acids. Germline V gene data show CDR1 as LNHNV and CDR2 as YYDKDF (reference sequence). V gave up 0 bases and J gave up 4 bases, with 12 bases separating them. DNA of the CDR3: TGTGCCACCAGCAGAGATGAGCATGCGGGCACTGAAGCTTTCTTT. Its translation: CATSRDEHAGTEAFF.

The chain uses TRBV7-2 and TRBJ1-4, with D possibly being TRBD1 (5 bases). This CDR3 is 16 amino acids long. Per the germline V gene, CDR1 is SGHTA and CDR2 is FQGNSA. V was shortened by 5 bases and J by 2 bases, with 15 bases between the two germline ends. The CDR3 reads CASSPSPRATNEKLFF. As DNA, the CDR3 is TGTGCCAGCAGCCCATCCCCCAGGGCTACTAATGAAAAACTGTTTTTT.

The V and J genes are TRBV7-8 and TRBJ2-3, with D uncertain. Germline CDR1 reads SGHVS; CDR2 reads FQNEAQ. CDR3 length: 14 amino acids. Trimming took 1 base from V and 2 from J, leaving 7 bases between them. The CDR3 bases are TGTGCCAGCAGCTTAGTCCGGTCCACAGATACGCAGTATTTT. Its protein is CASSLVRSTDTQYF.

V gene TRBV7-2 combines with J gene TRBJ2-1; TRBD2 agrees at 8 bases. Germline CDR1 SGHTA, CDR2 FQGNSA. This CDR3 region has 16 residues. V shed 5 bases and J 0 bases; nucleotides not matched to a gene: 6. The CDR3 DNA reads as TGTGCCAGCAGCGCACGGGGGACTAGCTCCTACAATGAGCAGTTCTTC. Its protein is CASSARGTSSYNEQFF.

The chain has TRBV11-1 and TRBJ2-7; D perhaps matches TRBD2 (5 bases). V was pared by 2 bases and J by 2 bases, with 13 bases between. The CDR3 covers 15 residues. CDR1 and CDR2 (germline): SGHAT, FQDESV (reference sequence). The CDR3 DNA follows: TGTGCCAGCAGCTTAAGGTATGGGAGTACCTACGAGCAGTACTTC. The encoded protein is CASSLRYGSTYEQYF.

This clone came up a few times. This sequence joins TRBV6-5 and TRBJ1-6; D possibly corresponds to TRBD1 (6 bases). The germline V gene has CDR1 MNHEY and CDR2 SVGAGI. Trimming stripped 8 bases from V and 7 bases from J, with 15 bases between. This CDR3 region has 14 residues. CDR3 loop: CASRTVGLNSPLHF. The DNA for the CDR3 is TGTGCCAGCCGGACAGTCGGTCTCAATTCACCCCTCCACTTT.

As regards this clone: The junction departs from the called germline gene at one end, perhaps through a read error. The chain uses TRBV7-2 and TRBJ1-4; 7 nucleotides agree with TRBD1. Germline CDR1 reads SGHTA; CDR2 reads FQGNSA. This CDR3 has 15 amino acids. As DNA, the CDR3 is TGTGCCAGCACCTTAGTGGGGACAGCTAATGAAAAACTGTTTTTT. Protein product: CASTLVGTANEKLFF.

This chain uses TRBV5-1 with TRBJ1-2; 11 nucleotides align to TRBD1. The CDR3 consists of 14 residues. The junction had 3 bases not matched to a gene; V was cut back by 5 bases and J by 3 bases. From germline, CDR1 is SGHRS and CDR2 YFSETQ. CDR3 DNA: TGCGCCAGCAGACGGACAGGGGGCGACTATGGCTACACCTTC. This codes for CASRRTGGDYGYTF.

In DNA, the CDR3 is TGTGCCAGCCGGGAGAACACTGAAGCTTTCTTT. Translating gives CASRENTEAFF. This chain joins TRBV10-3 and TRBJ1-1, with D unclear. Per germline, CDR1 ENHRY and CDR2 SYGVKD. V lost 10 bases to trimming and J lost 1 base, with 7 bases between them. The CDR3 covers 11 residues.

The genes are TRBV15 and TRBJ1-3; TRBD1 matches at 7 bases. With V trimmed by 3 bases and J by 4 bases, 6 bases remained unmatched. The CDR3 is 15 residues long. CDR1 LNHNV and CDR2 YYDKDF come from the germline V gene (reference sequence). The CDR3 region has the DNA TGTGCCACCAGCAGTGAGCCAGGGGGAGGAAACACCATATATTTT. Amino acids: CATSSEPGGGNTIYF.

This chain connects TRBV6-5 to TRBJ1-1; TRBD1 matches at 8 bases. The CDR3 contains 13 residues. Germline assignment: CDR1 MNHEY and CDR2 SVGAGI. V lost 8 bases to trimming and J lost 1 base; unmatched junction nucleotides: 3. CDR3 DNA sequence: TGTGCCAGCGGGGACAGGAGGAACACTGAAGCTTTCTTT. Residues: CASGDRRNTEAFF.

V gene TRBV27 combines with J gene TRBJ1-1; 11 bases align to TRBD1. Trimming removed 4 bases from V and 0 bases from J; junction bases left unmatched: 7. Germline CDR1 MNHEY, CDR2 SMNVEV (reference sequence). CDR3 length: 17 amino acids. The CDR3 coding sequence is TGTGCCAGCAGTTCGGACAGGGGGCGAGGGGTGAACACTGAAGCTTTCTTT. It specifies CASSSDRGRGVNTEAFF.

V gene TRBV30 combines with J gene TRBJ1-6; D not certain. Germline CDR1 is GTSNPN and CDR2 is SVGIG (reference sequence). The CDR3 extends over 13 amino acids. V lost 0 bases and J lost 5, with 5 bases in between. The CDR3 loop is CAWSVENNSPLHF. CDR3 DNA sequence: TGTGCCTGGAGTGTTGAGAATAATTCACCCCTCCACTTT.

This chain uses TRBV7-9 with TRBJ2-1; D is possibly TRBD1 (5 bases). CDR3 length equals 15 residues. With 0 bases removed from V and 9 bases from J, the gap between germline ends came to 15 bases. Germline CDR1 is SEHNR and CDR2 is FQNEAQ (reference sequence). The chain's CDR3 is CASSLATGTSSEQFF. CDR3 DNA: TGTGCCAGCAGCTTAGCAACAGGAACTTCCAGTGAGCAGTTCTTC.

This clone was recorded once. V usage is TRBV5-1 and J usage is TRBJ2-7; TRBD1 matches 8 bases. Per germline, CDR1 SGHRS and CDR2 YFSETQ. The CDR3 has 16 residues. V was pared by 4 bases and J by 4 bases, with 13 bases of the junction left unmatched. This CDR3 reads CASSPDRVGFGYEQYF. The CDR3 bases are TGCGCCAGCAGCCCGGACAGGGTTGGCTTTGGGTACGAGCAGTACTTC.

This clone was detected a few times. This CDR3 reads CSVEREGGLGGYTF. CDR3 in DNA: TGCAGCGTTGAACGGGAAGGGGGCCTGGGAGGCTACACCTTC. The chain carries TRBV29-1 and TRBJ1-2; the match to TRBD1 covers 7 bases. Germline V lookup: CDR1 SQVTM, CDR2 ANQGSEA. The CDR3 length is 14 residues. V was pared by 2 bases and J by 8 bases, with 11 bases of the junction left unmatched.

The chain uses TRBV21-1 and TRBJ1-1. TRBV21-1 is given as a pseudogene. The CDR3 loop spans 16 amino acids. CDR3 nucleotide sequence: TGTGCCAGCAGCGCGCGGACCAGGAAGGAGACCCGGGGGGGTTTCTTT. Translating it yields CASSARTRKETRGGFF.

The chain's CDR3 is CASSLAPQRGSSYNEQFF. Written as DNA, the CDR3 is TGTGCCAGCAGCTTGGCCCCCCAGCGGGGTAGCTCCTACAATGAGCAGTTCTTC. V usage is TRBV5-4 and J usage is TRBJ2-1; TRBD2 agrees at 7 bases. Germline CDR1 reads SGHNT; CDR2 reads YYREEE (reference sequence). The CDR3 sequence is 18 residues long. The ends lost 0 bases at V and 0 bases at J; junction bases unmatched: 9. Full variable domain (missing parts from reference TRBV5-4 and TRBJ2-1): ETGVTQSPTHLIKTRGQQVTLRCSSQSGHNTVSWYQQALGQGPQFIFQYYREEENGRGNFPPRFSGLQFPNYSSELNVNALELDDSALYLCASSLAPQRGSSYNEQFFGPGTRLTVL.

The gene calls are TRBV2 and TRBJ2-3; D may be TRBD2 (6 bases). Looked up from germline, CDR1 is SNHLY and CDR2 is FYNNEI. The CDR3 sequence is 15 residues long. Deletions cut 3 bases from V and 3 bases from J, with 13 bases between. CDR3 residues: CASSDPGEVTDTQYF. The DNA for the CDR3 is TGTGCCAGCAGTGATCCGGGGGAAGTAACAGATACGCAGTATTTT.

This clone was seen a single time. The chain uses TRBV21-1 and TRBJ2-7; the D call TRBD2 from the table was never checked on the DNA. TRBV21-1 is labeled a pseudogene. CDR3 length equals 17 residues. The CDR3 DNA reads TGTGCCAGCAGCGCTCACTACGAGCGACGGAGAGTTTACGAGCAGTACTTC. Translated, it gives CASSAHYERRRVYEQYF.

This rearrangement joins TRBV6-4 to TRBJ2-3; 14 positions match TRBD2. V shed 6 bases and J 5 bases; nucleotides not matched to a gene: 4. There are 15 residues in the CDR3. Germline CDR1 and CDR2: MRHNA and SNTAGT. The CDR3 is CASSRLAGGQDTQYF. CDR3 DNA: TGTGCCAGCAGCCGACTAGCGGGGGGGCAAGATACGCAGTATTTT.

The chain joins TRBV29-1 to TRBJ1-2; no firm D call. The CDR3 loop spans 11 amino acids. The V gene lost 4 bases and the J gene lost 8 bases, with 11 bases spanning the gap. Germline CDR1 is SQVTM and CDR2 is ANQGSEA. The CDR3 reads CSVALRGGYTF. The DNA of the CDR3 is TGCAGCGTTGCTCTTCGGGGAGGCTACACCTTC.